This TCR beta chain emerged from a study of cytomegalovirus exposure and HLA in healthy donors. 13 Jbeta primers and 60 Vbeta primers were used for the PCR. Profiling relied on immunoSEQ multiplex PCR, and the TCRdb table lists in-frame clones only, not all of them. The sample lists more than 85,000 clones; over 65% were seen once. The germline V gene has CDR1 LNHDA and CDR2 SQIVND (reference sequence). This CDR3 is built from 14 residues. Trimming took 5 bases from V and 7 from J, leaving 17 bases between them. This chain uses TRBV19 with TRBJ1-1, with D uncertain. Sample: PBMCs. This receptor was obtained from a young woman in good health and CMV-seronegative. This CDR3 reads CASSRFGGFGEAFF. The CDR3 DNA is TGTGCCAGTAGTCGGTTCGGAGGGTTTGGTGAAGCTTTCTTT. The full variable domain, its missing parts supplied by reference TRBV19 and TRBJ1-1, is DGGITQSPKYLFRKEGQNVTLSCEQNLNHDAMYWYRQDPGQGLRLIYYSQIVNDFQKGDIAEGYSVSREKKESFPLTVTSAQKNPTAFYLCASSRFGGFGEAFFGQGTRLTVV.